Presented here are 6 T cell receptor beta chains from one specimen sequenced in a study of CD8 T cells in Susac syndrome. Random hexamers were used to reverse transcribe an amount of about 0.45 to 1 ug RNA. TCRdb reprocessed the immunoSEQ multiplex PCR reads via MiXCR and lists one record per CDR3 protein. The sample has around 77,000 distinct CDR3 sequences; just over 95% are singletons. The sequenced sample consisted of CD4+ T cells from PBMCs. The receptors were gathered from a human donor with multiple sclerosis.

The chain joins TRBV6-2 or TRBV6-3 to TRBJ2-6; a weak D match, TRBD2 (5 bases). Germline CDR1 MNHEY, CDR2 SVGEGT. Trimming pared 5 bases from V and 0 bases from J, leaving 11 bases between. This CDR3 region has 16 residues. The CDR3 region has the DNA TGTGCCAGCAGTGGACCGAGGGCCTCTGGGGCCAACGTCCTGACTTTC. Translation: CASSGPRASGANVLTF.

The chain links TRBV7-8 to TRBJ2-1; the D gene could be TRBD1 or TRBD2 (6 bases each). Between the trimmed V and J ends, which lost 3 bases and 5 bases, there was a span of 14 bases. Germline V gene data show CDR1 as SGHVS and CDR2 as FQNEAQ. The CDR3 runs 15 residues. CDR3 sequence: CASSLRGGFNNEQFF. CDR3 DNA: TGTGCCAGCAGCTTGCGAGGGGGGTTCAACAATGAGCAGTTCTTC.

The V call is TRBV6-5, the J call TRBJ2-3, with D perhaps being TRBD1 or TRBD2 (6 bases each). CDR1 is MNHEY, CDR2 SVGAGI, per germline. This CDR3 is built from 17 residues. The germline V and J ends were trimmed by 4 bases and 4 bases, with 21 bases remaining between them. This chain's CDR3 is CASSSSKWGAAPDTQYF. CDR3 coding DNA: TGTGCCAGCAGTTCTTCCAAGTGGGGGGCGGCTCCAGATACGCAGTATTTT.

Here the CDR3 reads CSARDNGHNEQFF. The CDR3 DNA sequence: TGCAGTGCTAGAGATAACGGGCACAATGAGCAGTTCTTC. The rearrangement joins TRBV20-1 to TRBJ2-1; no clear D gene. The CDR3 runs to 13 residues. Germline CDR1 and CDR2: DFQATT and SNEGSKA (reference sequence). Trimming shortened V by 0 bases and J by 5 bases, and 8 bases separated the two germline ends.

The V call is TRBV5-1, the J call TRBJ2-5, with D perhaps matching TRBD1 (5 bases). The CDR3 is 13 amino acids. Trimming stripped 4 bases from V and 5 bases from J, with 12 bases between. The germline CDR1 and CDR2 sequences are SGHRS and YFSETQ. The CDR3 DNA follows: TGCGCCAGCAGCGTAGGGGATGGCGAGACCCAGTACTTC. It codes for CASSVGDGETQYF.

This rearrangement joins TRBV27 to TRBJ2-7; weak D call: TRBD2 (6 bases). Trimming took 4 bases from V and 2 from J, leaving 15 bases between them. The germline gives CDR1 MNHEY, CDR2 SMNVEV (reference sequence). The CDR3 extends over 15 amino acids. The CDR3 sequence is CASSSPLRRAYEQYF. CDR3 coding DNA: TGTGCCAGCAGTTCTCCTTTGCGGAGGGCCTACGAGCAGTACTTC.